This T cell receptor beta chain was captured by sequencing in a study of shared clonotypes between healthy human individuals. The V gene lost 6 bases and the J gene lost 3 bases, with 16 bases spanning the gap. The CDR3 loop spans 15 amino acids. CDR1 is LNHDA and CDR2 is SQIVND in the germline V gene (reference sequence). Using immunoSEQ multiplex PCR, the repertoire was profiled, and TCRdb retains in-frame clones only, with some absent. The data contain some 380,000 clones, just over 95% of them seen just once; the ten biggest clones take up 0.32%. Sequencing used memory CD8+ T cells sorted from blood. Described subset: CD45RO+ cells pooled with CCR7-negative TemRA cells. This TCR was recovered from a man aged 25 to 45 in good health. The chain carries TRBV19 and TRBJ2-3; a weak D match, TRBD1 (7 bases). The chain's CDR3 is CASRVWRGRTDTQYF. CDR3 DNA: TGTGCCAGTAGGGTTTGGAGGGGGCGGACAGATACGCAGTATTTT.